Below, 26 T cell receptor beta chains from the same sample are listed, as sequenced in a study of OX40 agonist ivuxolimab in advanced cancers. The protocol was immunoSEQ multiplex PCR, while the TCRdb copy is restricted to in-frame clones and leaves out a portion. The table has around 65,000 clones, 91% seen once; the top ten hold 12%. The sample consisted of CD4+ or CD8+ T cells sorted from blood, taken in a trial of the OX40 agonist ivuxolimab. The receptors were gathered from an adult with an advanced solid tumor such as melanoma, head and neck, liver or kidney cancer.

CDR3 nucleotide sequence: TGTGCCAGCAGTTGGGGTGGGAGCGCCTACGAGCAGTACTTC. Its translation: CASSWGGSAYEQYF. The chain is built from TRBV6-6 and TRBJ2-5, with D possibly being TRBD2 (5 bases). The J call may be wrong; the DNA end is better matched by TRBJ2-7. The V gene's germline CDR1 is MNHNY and CDR2 SVGAGI (reference sequence). The CDR3 spans 14 residues.

The V gene is TRBV6-1, the J gene TRBJ2-7, with TRBD1 matching over 9 bases. V trimming: 2 bases; J trimming: 3 bases; junction bases outside the gene matches: 2. CDR1 is MNHNS, CDR2 SASEGT, per germline. This CDR3 contains 14 residues. CDR3 in DNA: TGTGCCAGCAGTGAACCGGGACAGGGCTACGAGCAGTACTTC. Translating it yields CASSEPGQGYEQYF.

The rearrangement uses TRBV7-2 and TRBJ2-1; D not certain. The CDR3 is 12 amino acids. Between the trimmed V and J ends, which lost 3 bases and 9 bases, there was a span of 9 bases. CDR1 is SGHTA, CDR2 FQGNSA, per germline. The CDR3 reads CASSFGLTEQFF. CDR3 coding DNA: TGTGCCAGCAGCTTTGGCCTCACTGAGCAGTTCTTC.

The sample holds one count of this clone. The chain uses TRBV4-1 and TRBJ2-1; D may be TRBD2 (5 bases). The ends were cut back, 7 bases at V and 2 bases at J, with 27 bases in the middle. CDR1 is MGHRA, CDR2 YSYEKL, per germline. The CDR3 spans 19 residues. The CDR3 DNA reads as TGCGCCAGCACCAAATCCCCCTTCGTCGGACTTATTACCTACAATGAGCAGTTCTTC. Translating gives CASTKSPFVGLITYNEQFF.

The J gene is TRBJ1-2, the V gene TRBV27; possibly TRBD1 for D (5 bases). The CDR3 extends over 13 amino acids. Germline V gene lookup returns CDR1 MNHEY and CDR2 SMNVEV (reference sequence). Trimming took off 4 bases at V and 8 bases at J, with 14 bases between the two ends. The CDR3 DNA reads TGTGCCAGCAGTTCCCGAGCAGGGAGCGGCTACACCTTC. Protein product: CASSSRAGSGYTF.

The chain employs TRBV21-1 and TRBJ2-3; no check of the table's D call, TRBD2, against the DNA was made. TRBV21-1 is a known pseudogene. CDR3 size: 16 residues. CDR3 amino acids: CASSRRTSGRTDTQYF. The CDR3 bases are TGTGCCAGCAGCAGACGGACTAGCGGGAGAACAGATACGCAGTATTTT.

The chain uses TRBV6-4 and TRBJ1-2; D possibly corresponds to TRBD1 (6 bases). V lost 6 bases to trimming and J lost 7 bases, with 9 bases between them. Germline-derived CDR1 and CDR2 are MRHNA and SNTAGT. The CDR3 is 11 residues long. In DNA form, the CDR3 reads TGTGCCAGCAGCAGGGGTGGTGGCTACACCTTC. It is translated as CASSRGGGYTF.

V and J are TRBV27 and TRBJ1-2, with TRBD1 matching over 8 bases. The V and J ends lost 5 bases and 4 bases, in that order; junction bases with no gene match: 9. The germline CDR1 and CDR2 sequences are MNHEY and SMNVEV (reference sequence). The length of the CDR3 is 15 residues. The DNA of the CDR3 is TGTGCCAGCAGTCCCGGACAGGGCTATGTCTATGGCTACACCTTC. The encoded protein is CASSPGQGYVYGYTF.

The chain is built from TRBV10-2 and TRBJ2-7; D is undetermined. This CDR3 spans 13 amino acids. Between the trimmed V and J ends, which lost 3 bases and 5 bases, there was a span of 11 bases. Germline CDR1 reads WSHSY; CDR2 reads SAAADI. CDR3 loop: CASSDTWNDEQYF. The CDR3 DNA follows: TGCGCCAGCAGTGATACTTGGAACGACGAGCAGTACTTC.

About this clone: The junction and the germline gene differ at one end; a read error may be behind it. The J gene is TRBJ2-6, the V gene TRBV2; D might be TRBD2 (6 bases). The V gene's germline CDR1 is SNHLY and CDR2 FYNNEI. This CDR3 region has 16 residues. This CDR3 is CASSKDGTSGANILTF. As DNA, the CDR3 is TGTGCCAGCAGCAAAGACGGGACTTCTGGGGCCAACATCCTGACTTTC.

The chain uses TRBV12-5 and TRBJ2-7, with TRBD1 as a possible D gene (5 bases). V lost 1 base and J 9 bases, leaving 13 bases between the germline ends. CDR3 size: 13 residues. Germline CDR1 LGHNT, CDR2 FRNRAP. DNA for the CDR3: TGTGCTAGTGGTTTGGACTCAGGGTTCGGGCAGTACTTC. Translated, it gives CASGLDSGFGQYF.

This chain links TRBV5-5 with TRBJ1-1, with 7 bases identical to TRBD1. Trimming at V came to 2 bases and at J to 4 bases, leaving 2 bases not matched to a gene. This CDR3 region has 13 residues. The germline gives CDR1 SGHKS, CDR2 YYEKEE (reference sequence). The CDR3 loop reads CASSFPGGTEAFF. The CDR3, as DNA: TGTGCCAGCAGCTTTCCAGGGGGCACTGAAGCTTTCTTT.

This clone was found a few times. The chain couples TRBV10-1 to TRBJ2-7; D is uncertain. Germline lookup yields CDR1 WNHNN and CDR2 SYGVQD (reference sequence). V was cut by 6 bases and J by 5 bases, with 8 bases left in between. The CDR3 is made up of 11 amino acids. The CDR3 DNA follows: TGCGCCAGCAGCGTAGGGAACGAGCAGTACTTC. This gives the protein CASSVGNEQYF.

V is TRBV27 and J is TRBJ2-7, with 8 bases fitting TRBD1. This CDR3 spans 14 amino acids. The ends lost 6 bases at V and 7 bases at J; junction bases unmatched: 11. Germline CDR1 MNHEY, CDR2 SMNVEV (reference sequence). The CDR3 region has the DNA TGTGCCAGCAGCCCGGGACAGGACTACGCTGAGCAGTACTTC. Translated: CASSPGQDYAEQYF.

The V gene is TRBV10-2, the J gene TRBJ2-7, with 10 positions matching TRBD1. The germline gives CDR1 WSHSY, CDR2 SAAADI. Trimming removed 1 base from V and 3 bases from J; junction bases left unmatched: 0. CDR3 size: 14 residues. The CDR3, as DNA: TGCGCCAGCAGTGAGTGGGACAGGGGCTACGAGCAGTACTTC. This codes for CASSEWDRGYEQYF.

The sample holds one count of this clone. The V and J genes are TRBV6-4 and TRBJ1-2, with 7 bases fitting TRBD1. The CDR3 is 15 residues long. Trimming removed 5 bases from V and 5 bases from J; junction bases left unmatched: 11. Germline V gives CDR1 MRHNA, CDR2 SNTAGT. The CDR3 nucleotides read TGTGCCAGCAGTCAGGGGGGGAGCCCTCTATATGGCTACACCTTC. Protein product: CASSQGGSPLYGYTF.

This chain connects TRBV6-6 to TRBJ2-1; D not resolved. The ends were cut back, 4 bases at V and 0 bases at J, with 13 bases in the middle. The CDR3 runs to 16 residues. CDR1 is MNHNY and CDR2 is SVGAGI in the germline V gene (reference sequence). Written as DNA, the CDR3 is TGTGCCAGCAGTTTAGCAATAGAGAGCTCCTACAATGAGCAGTTCTTC. The encoded protein is CASSLAIESSYNEQFF.

The rearrangement joins TRBV2 to TRBJ1-1; TRBD1 might be the D (6 bases). The CDR3 consists of 14 residues. Per the germline V gene, CDR1 is SNHLY and CDR2 is FYNNEI. Trimming took 3 bases from V and 3 from J, leaving 11 bases between them. In DNA form, the CDR3 reads TGTGCCAGCAGTGATCGGGGGGGCGACACTGAAGCTTTCTTT. As protein: CASSDRGGDTEAFF.

V and J are TRBV5-1 and TRBJ2-2; the D gene is possibly TRBD1 (6 bases). Looked up from germline, CDR1 is SGHRS and CDR2 is YFSETQ. The V end was cut by 0 bases, the J end by 2 bases, with 8 bases between. This CDR3 has 15 amino acids. CDR3 DNA sequence: TGCGCCAGCAGCTTGGGGACAGAAAACACCGGGGAGCTGTTTTTT. Encoded protein: CASSLGTENTGELFF.

V and J are TRBV4-1 and TRBJ1-2, with TRBD1 matching over 11 bases. V shed 4 bases, J shed 2 bases, and the junction held 3 bases outside the gene matches. Germline CDR1 MGHRA, CDR2 YSYEKL. The CDR3 has 15 residues. In DNA form, the CDR3 reads TGCGCCAGCAGCCGAGGGACAGGGGGGAACTATGGCTACACCTTC. Protein product: CASSRGTGGNYGYTF.

The chain is built from TRBV5-6 and TRBJ2-3; D unresolved. Between the trimmed V and J ends, which lost 3 bases and 4 bases, there was a span of 9 bases. The V gene's germline CDR1 is SGHDT and CDR2 YYEEEE. This CDR3 has 13 residues. DNA for the CDR3: TGTGCCAGCAGCTCTATGTCGGCAGATACGCAGTATTTT. Translation: CASSSMSADTQYF.

The rearrangement links TRBV6-1 to TRBJ2-7; 7 bases fit TRBD1. Germline CDR1 and CDR2: MNHNS and SASEGT. CDR3 size: 15 residues. Trimming at V came to 3 bases and at J to 1 base, leaving 6 bases not matched to a gene. CDR3 in amino acids: CASSDPDRVSYEQYF. CDR3 nucleotides: TGTGCCAGCAGTGACCCAGACAGGGTATCCTACGAGCAGTACTTC.

V is TRBV5-1 and J is TRBJ2-2; maybe TRBD1 (6 bases). CDR3 length equals 15 residues. The V gene lost 0 bases and the J gene lost 5 bases, with 11 bases spanning the gap. Germline loops: CDR1 SGHRS, CDR2 YFSETQ. CDR3 loop: CASSLDPDRTGELFF. The CDR3 nucleotides read TGCGCCAGCAGCTTGGACCCGGACAGAACCGGGGAGCTGTTTTTT.

Remarks on this clone: The junction and the germline gene differ at one end; a read error may be behind it. The rearrangement joins TRBV4-1 to TRBJ1-1; no clear D. CDR3 length: 10 residues. Germline-derived CDR1 and CDR2 are MGHRA and YSYEKL. CDR3 sequence: CASSQDFHVF. The CDR3 coding sequence is TGCGCCAGCAGCCAAGATTTTCATGTATTT.

The table lists this clone with a few counts. This chain links TRBV20-1 with TRBJ2-7; unclear D gene. The V end was cut by 6 bases, the J end by 3 bases, with 9 bases between. The CDR3 spans 11 residues. Germline assignment: CDR1 DFQATT and CDR2 SNEGSKA (reference sequence). The CDR3 loop reads CSARQSYEQYF. The CDR3 DNA follows: TGCAGTGCCCGGCAAAGCTACGAGCAGTACTTC.

V and J are TRBV28 and TRBJ2-3, with 9 bases matching TRBD2. CDR1 and CDR2 from the germline V gene are MDHEN and SYDVKM. This CDR3 spans 20 amino acids. V lost 6 bases, J lost 0 bases, and 19 bases stayed unmatched. CDR3 in amino acids: CASRTLFLETGLASTDTQYF. The CDR3 nucleotides are TGTGCCAGCAGGACCCTGTTCTTGGAAACTGGACTAGCGAGCACAGATACGCAGTATTTT. The whole variable domain, filled in from reference TRBV28 and TRBJ2-3, reads DVKVTQSSRYLVKRTGEKVFLECVQDMDHENMFWYRQDPGLGLRLIYFSYDVKMKEKGDIPEGYSVSREKKERFSLILESASTNQTSMYLCASRTLFLETGLASTDTQYFGPGTRLTVL.